The next 16 T cell receptor beta chains were all read from a single sample in a study of PD-1 blockade in classical Hodgkin lymphoma. Assay used: immunoSEQ multiplex PCR; TCRdb lists only in-frame clones, some missing. The table lists almost 15,000 clones, around nine tenths of them singletons. Time point noted: cycle 4 day 1 (C4D1), after five to seven weeks of nivolumab. Every patient experienced relapse after autologous stem cell transplantation, and brentuximab vedotin exposure varied. Isolation of CD8+ T cells from thawed PBMCs used magnetic negative selection. Source: CD8+ T cells from blood, taken before the fourth cycle of nivolumab. Receptors originate from a human donor with classical Hodgkin lymphoma.

The V gene is TRBV5-1, the J gene TRBJ2-7, with TRBD1 matching 10 bases. V gave up 4 bases and J gave up 4 bases; unmatched junction bases: 5. Germline lookup yields CDR1 SGHRS and CDR2 YFSETQ. CDR3 length: 14 residues. The CDR3 reads CASSRGTGDYEQYF. As DNA, the CDR3 is TGCGCCAGCAGCCGGGGGACAGGGGATTACGAGCAGTACTTC.

This chain uses TRBV5-1 with TRBJ2-5; D might be TRBD2 (6 bases). The V end was cut by 4 bases, the J end by 0 bases, with 16 bases between. Germline assignment: CDR1 SGHRS and CDR2 YFSETQ. CDR3 length: 16 amino acids. Here the CDR3 reads CASSLTSLLDQETQYF. CDR3 sequence (DNA): TGCGCCAGCAGCCTTACTAGCCTCTTAGACCAAGAGACCCAGTACTTC.

This clone was counted a single time. The chain has TRBV28 and TRBJ1-5, with 7 bases fitting TRBD1. Germline CDR1 and CDR2: MDHEN and SYDVKM. This CDR3 has 16 amino acids. The V segment lost 5 bases and the J segment 6 bases; nucleotides outside the gene matches: 13. CDR3 amino acids: CASSSPHRGVGQPQHF. Here the CDR3 DNA reads TGTGCCAGCAGTAGCCCACACAGGGGCGTGGGTCAGCCCCAGCATTTT.

The chain recombines TRBV10-3 with TRBJ2-3, with D possibly matching TRBD2 (5 bases). Germline V gives CDR1 ENHRY, CDR2 SYGVKD. V was trimmed by 2 bases and J by 0 bases, leaving 9 bases between them. This CDR3 region has 15 residues. CDR3 region: CAISEGGVSTDTQYF. The CDR3, as DNA: TGTGCCATCAGTGAGGGAGGCGTGAGCACAGATACGCAGTATTTT.

This clone has only one observation. CDR3 bases: TGTGCCAGCAGTTTTGAACCCGTTGGGACTAGTAAATACAATGAGCAGTTCTTC. Amino acids: CASSFEPVGTSKYNEQFF. The chain couples TRBV4-2 to TRBJ2-1; 8 bases line up with TRBD2. V trimming: 6 bases; J trimming: 4 bases; junction bases outside the gene matches: 17. Per germline, CDR1 LGHNA and CDR2 YNFKEQ. This CDR3 is built from 18 residues.

The V gene is TRBV7-9, the J gene TRBJ1-2, with D possibly TRBD1 on 5 matching bases. Germline-derived CDR1 and CDR2 are SEHNR and FQNEAQ (reference sequence). The CDR3 has 14 residues. The V end was cut by 0 bases, the J end by 6 bases, with 11 bases between. The CDR3 sequence is CASSLASGENGYTF. In DNA, the CDR3 is TGTGCCAGCAGCTTAGCTTCGGGGGAGAATGGCTACACCTTC.

V gene TRBV19 combines with J gene TRBJ2-1; TRBD2 might be the D (6 bases). V shed 2 bases and J shed 2 bases, with 10 bases lying between them. In germline, CDR1 is LNHDA, CDR2 SQIVND (reference sequence). CDR3 length: 15 residues. DNA for the CDR3: TGTGCCAGTAGTATAAAGAGCGGGCCCTACAATGAGCAGTTCTTC. Protein product: CASSIKSGPYNEQFF.

The gene calls are TRBV29-1 and TRBJ2-1, with D maybe TRBD2 (6 bases). The CDR3 has 10 amino acids. The ends were cut back, 1 base at V and 12 bases at J, with 7 bases in the middle. Germline lookup yields CDR1 SQVTM and CDR2 ANQGSEA. The CDR3 loop is CSVEGGGQFF. CDR3 nucleotide sequence: TGCAGCGTTGAAGGGGGAGGGCAGTTCTTC.

This chain joins TRBV2 and TRBJ2-7; D is unclear. Looked up from germline, CDR1 is SNHLY and CDR2 is FYNNEI. Deletions cut 3 bases from V and 6 bases from J, with 21 bases between. The CDR3 length is 16 residues. CDR3 in amino acids: CASSDGAAPLEAEQYF. The DNA of the CDR3 is TGTGCCAGCAGTGATGGTGCGGCGCCGTTAGAGGCCGAGCAGTACTTC.

J is TRBJ2-2 and V is TRBV5-6; 7 bases line up with TRBD2. The germline CDR1 and CDR2 sequences are SGHDT and YYEEEE. Trimming removed 3 bases from V and 7 bases from J; junction bases left unmatched: 18. The CDR3 is 18 residues long. CDR3 nucleotide sequence: TGTGCCAGCAGCTCCGCAGTCTTCTCTGCGGGGGTGGGCGGGGAGCTGTTTTTT. This translates into CASSSAVFSAGVGGELFF.

The chain links TRBV11-2 to TRBJ2-1, with TRBD2 matching 8 bases. The V gene end was trimmed by 4 bases and the J gene end by 6 bases; junction bases not matched to a gene: 8. The CDR3 has 15 amino acids. The germline CDR1 and CDR2 sequences are SGHAT and FQNNGV. The CDR3 nucleotides are TGTGCCAGCAGCTACTTTAGCGGGATTGGCAATGAGCAGTTCTTC. Amino acids: CASSYFSGIGNEQFF.

The V and J genes are TRBV13 and TRBJ2-3; D is perhaps TRBD2 (6 bases). Germline V lookup: CDR1 PRHDT, CDR2 FYEKMQ (reference sequence). This CDR3 contains 14 residues. The germline V and J ends were trimmed by 4 bases and 4 bases, with 12 bases remaining between them. CDR3 DNA: TGTGCCAGCAGCTCCAGACTAGAAGCAGATACGCAGTATTTT. Its protein product is CASSSRLEADTQYF.

V is TRBV9 and J is TRBJ2-7; 11 positions agree with TRBD2. CDR1 SGDLS and CDR2 YYNGEE come from the germline V gene. V was clipped by 7 bases and J by 3 bases; unmatched bases: 3. CDR3 length equals 13 residues. The CDR3 bases are TGTGCCAGCGGGGGGACTAGCGGCTACGAGCAGTACTTC. Translation gives CASGGTSGYEQYF.

The rearrangement links TRBV30 to TRBJ2-3, with TRBD2 matching over 7 bases. Per the germline V gene, CDR1 is GTSNPN and CDR2 is SVGIG (reference sequence). The CDR3 covers 15 residues. V was clipped by 4 bases and J by 0 bases; unmatched bases: 7. CDR3 DNA: TGTGCCTGGACGGGGGGAGGGCGCAGCACAGATACGCAGTATTTT. Encoded protein: CAWTGGGRSTDTQYF.

V usage is TRBV28 and J usage is TRBJ1-2; possibly TRBD1 for D (5 bases). This CDR3 has 13 residues. V was clipped by 6 bases and J by 7 bases, with 15 bases between them. CDR1 is MDHEN and CDR2 is SYDVKM in the germline V gene. The CDR3 spells CASSPQVASGYTF. The CDR3 nucleotides are TGTGCCAGCAGCCCACAGGTTGCCAGTGGCTACACCTTC.

This clone occurred once. The chain couples TRBV28 to TRBJ2-7; TRBD2 is a possible D gene (6 bases). The CDR3 length is 15 residues. Trimming left V 6 bases short and J 2 bases short, with 17 bases between. The germline gives CDR1 MDHEN, CDR2 SYDVKM. Here the CDR3 reads CASSQPRDFTYEQYF. Written as DNA, the CDR3 is TGTGCCAGCAGCCAACCCCGGGACTTCACCTACGAGCAGTACTTC.